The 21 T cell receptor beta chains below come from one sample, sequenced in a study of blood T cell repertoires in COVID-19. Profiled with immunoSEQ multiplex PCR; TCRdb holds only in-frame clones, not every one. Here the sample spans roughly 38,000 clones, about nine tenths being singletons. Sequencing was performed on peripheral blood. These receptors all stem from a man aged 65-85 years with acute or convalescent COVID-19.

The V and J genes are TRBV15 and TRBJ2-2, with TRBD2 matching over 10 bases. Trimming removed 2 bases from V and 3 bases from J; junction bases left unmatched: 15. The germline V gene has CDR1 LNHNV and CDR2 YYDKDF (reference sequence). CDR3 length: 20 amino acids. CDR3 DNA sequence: TGTGCCACCAGCAGACTAAGGGCTAGCGGGAGTCATGGGTACACCGGGGAGCTGTTTTTT. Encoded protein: CATSRLRASGSHGYTGELFF. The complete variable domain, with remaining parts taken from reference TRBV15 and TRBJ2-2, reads DAMVIQNPRYQVTQFGKPVTLSCSQTLNHNVMYWYQQKSSQAPKLLFHYYDKDFNNEADTPDNFQSRRPNTSFCFLDIRSPGLGDTAMYLCATSRLRASGSHGYTGELFFGEGSRLTVL.

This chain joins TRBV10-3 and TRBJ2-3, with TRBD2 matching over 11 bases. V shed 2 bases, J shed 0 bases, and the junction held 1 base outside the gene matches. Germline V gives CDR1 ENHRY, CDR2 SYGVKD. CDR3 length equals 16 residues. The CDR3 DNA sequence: TGTGCCATCAGTGAGATAGCGGGAGGGAGCACAGATACGCAGTATTTT. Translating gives CAISEIAGGSTDTQYF.

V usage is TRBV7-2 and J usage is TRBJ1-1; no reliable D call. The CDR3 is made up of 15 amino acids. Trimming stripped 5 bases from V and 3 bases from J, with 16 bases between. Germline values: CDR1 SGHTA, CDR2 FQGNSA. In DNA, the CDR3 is TGTGCCAGCAGCCCGGGTGCTGGAGGGTACACTGAAGCTTTCTTT. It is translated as CASSPGAGGYTEAFF.

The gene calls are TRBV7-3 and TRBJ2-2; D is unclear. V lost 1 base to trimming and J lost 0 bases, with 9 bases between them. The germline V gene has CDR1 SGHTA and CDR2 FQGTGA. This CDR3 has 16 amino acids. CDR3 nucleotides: TGTGCCAGCAGCTTAATCCAGAACGCGAACACCGGGGAGCTGTTTTTT. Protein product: CASSLIQNANTGELFF.

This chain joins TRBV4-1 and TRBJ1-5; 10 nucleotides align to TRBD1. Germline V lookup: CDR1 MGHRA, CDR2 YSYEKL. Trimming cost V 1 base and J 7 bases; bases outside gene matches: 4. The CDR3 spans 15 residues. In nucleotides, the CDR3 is TGCGCCAGCAGCCAAGGACAGGGGGCGTGGCAGCCCCAGCATTTT. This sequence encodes CASSQGQGAWQPQHF.

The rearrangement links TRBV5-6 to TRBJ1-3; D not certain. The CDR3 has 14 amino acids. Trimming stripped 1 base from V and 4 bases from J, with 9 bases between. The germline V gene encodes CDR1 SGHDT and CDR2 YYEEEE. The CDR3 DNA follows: TGTGCCAGCAGCTTGATTGGAGACGGAAACACCATATATTTT. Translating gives CASSLIGDGNTIYF.

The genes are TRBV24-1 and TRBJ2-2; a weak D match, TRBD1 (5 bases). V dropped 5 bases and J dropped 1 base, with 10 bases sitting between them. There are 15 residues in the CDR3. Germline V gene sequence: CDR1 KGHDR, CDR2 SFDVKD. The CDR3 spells CATSASDRNTGELFF. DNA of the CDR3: TGTGCCACCAGTGCTTCAGACAGGAACACCGGGGAGCTGTTTTTT.

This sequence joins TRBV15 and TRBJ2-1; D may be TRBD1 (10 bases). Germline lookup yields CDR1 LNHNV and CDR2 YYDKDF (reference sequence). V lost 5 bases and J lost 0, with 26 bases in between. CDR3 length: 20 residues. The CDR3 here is CATSLGTGDYSGSSYNEQFF. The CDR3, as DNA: TGTGCCACCAGCCTAGGGACAGGGGACTATAGCGGGAGCTCCTACAATGAGCAGTTCTTC.

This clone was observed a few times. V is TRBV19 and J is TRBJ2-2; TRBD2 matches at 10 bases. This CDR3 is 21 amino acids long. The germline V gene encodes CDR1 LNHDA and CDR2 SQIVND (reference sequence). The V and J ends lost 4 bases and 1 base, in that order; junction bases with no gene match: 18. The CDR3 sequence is CASSTPHRGSRTSGNTGELFF. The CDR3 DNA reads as TGTGCCAGTAGTACTCCTCACAGGGGCTCCCGGACTAGCGGGAACACCGGGGAGCTGTTTTTT.

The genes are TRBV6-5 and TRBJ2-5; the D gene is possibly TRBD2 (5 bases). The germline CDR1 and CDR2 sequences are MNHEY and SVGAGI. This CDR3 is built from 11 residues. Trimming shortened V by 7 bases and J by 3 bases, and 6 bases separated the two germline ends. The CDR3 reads CASTREETQYF. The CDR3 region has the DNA TGTGCCAGCACGAGGGAAGAGACCCAGTACTTC.

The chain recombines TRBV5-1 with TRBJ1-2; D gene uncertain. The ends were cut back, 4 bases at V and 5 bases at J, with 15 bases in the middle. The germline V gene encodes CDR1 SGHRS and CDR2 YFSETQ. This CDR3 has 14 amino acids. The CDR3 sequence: CASSLLTGGYGYTF. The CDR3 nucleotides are TGCGCCAGCAGCCTCCTAACGGGCGGGTATGGCTACACCTTC.

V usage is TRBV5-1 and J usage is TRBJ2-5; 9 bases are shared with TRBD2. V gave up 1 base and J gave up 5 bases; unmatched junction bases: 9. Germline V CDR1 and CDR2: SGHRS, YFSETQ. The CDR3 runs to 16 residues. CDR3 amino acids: CASSLSSGTLGETQYF. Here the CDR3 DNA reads TGCGCCAGCAGCTTGTCTAGCGGGACACTTGGGGAGACCCAGTACTTC.

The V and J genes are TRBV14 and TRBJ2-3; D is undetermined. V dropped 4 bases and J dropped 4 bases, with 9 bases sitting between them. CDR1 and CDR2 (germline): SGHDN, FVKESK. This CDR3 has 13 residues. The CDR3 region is CASSRRSADTQYF. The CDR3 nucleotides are TGTGCCAGCAGCCGGCGGAGCGCAGATACGCAGTATTTT.

DNA of the CDR3: TGTGCCAGCAGCTTAAATAGACAGGGACGGGAGACCCAGTACTTC. This sequence encodes CASSLNRQGRETQYF. V gene TRBV5-5 combines with J gene TRBJ2-5; TRBD1 agrees at 7 bases. CDR1 and CDR2 (germline): SGHKS, YYEKEE (reference sequence). This CDR3 comprises 15 residues. Trimming took 2 bases from V and 5 from J; bases not matched to a gene: 9.

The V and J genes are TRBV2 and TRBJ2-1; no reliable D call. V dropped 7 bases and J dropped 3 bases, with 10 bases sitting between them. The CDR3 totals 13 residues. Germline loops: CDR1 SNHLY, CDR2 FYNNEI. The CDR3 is CASIDADYNEQFF. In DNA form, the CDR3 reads TGTGCCAGCATCGACGCGGACTACAATGAGCAGTTCTTC.

This CDR3 reads CAISRDYDTGELFF. The CDR3 DNA sequence: TGTGCCATCAGCCGGGACTACGACACCGGGGAGCTGTTTTTT. This chain joins TRBV10-3 and TRBJ2-2, with 7 bases aligning to TRBD2. CDR1 ENHRY and CDR2 SYGVKD come from the germline V gene. The CDR3 extends over 14 amino acids. V was pared by 6 bases and J by 3 bases, with 4 bases of the junction left unmatched.

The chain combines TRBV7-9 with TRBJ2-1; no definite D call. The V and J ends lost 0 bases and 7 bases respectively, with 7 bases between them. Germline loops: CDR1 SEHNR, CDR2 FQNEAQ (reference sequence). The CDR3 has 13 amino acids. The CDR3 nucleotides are TGTGCCAGCAGCTTAGCGCACGAGAATGAGCAGTTCTTC. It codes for CASSLAHENEQFF.

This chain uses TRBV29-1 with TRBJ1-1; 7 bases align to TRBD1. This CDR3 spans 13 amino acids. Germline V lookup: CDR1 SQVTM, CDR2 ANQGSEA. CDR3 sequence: CTGQVGLNTEAFF. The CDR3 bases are TGCACCGGACAGGTGGGTTTGAACACTGAAGCTTTCTTT.

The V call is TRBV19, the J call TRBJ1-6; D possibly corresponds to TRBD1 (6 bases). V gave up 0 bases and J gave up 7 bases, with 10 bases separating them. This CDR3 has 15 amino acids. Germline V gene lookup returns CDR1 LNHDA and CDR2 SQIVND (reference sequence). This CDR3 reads CASSIEDRSNSPLHF. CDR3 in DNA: TGTGCCAGTAGTATAGAGGACAGATCCAATTCACCCCTCCACTTT.

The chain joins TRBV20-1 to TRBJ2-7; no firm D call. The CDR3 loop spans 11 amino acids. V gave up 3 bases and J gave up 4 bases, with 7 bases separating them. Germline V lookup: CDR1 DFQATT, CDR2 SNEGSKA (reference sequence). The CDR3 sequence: CSASPSYEQYF. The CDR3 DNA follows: TGCAGTGCTAGCCCGTCGTACGAGCAGTACTTC.

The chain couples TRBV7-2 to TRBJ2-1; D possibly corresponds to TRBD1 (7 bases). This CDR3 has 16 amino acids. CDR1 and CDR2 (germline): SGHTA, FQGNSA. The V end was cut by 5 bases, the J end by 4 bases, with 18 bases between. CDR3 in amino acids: CASSRISQGGYNEQFF. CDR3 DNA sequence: TGTGCCAGCAGCCGTATTAGCCAGGGGGGATACAATGAGCAGTTCTTC.